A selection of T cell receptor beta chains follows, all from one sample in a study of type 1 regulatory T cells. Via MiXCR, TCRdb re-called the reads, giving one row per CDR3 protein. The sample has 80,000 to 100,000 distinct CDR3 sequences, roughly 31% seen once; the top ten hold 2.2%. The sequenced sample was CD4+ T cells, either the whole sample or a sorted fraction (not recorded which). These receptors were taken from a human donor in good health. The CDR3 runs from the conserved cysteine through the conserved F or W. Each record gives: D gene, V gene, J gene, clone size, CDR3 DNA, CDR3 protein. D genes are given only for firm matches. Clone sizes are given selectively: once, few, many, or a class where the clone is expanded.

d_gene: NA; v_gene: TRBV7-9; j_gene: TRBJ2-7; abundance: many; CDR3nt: TGTGCCAGCAGCTTAAGTTTCACCCGGAAAGGGTCGGACGAGCAGTACTTC; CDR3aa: CASSLSFTRKGSDEQYF
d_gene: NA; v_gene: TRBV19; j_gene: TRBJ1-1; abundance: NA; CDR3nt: TGTGCCAGTAGTCCTCAGGGTATTGACACTGAAGCTTTCTTT; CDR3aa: CASSPQGIDTEAFF
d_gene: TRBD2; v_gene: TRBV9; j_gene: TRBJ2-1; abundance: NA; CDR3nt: TGTGCCAGCAGCGTAGTGGCTAGCGGGAGGCAAGTTGAGCAGTTCTTC; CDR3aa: CASSVVASGRQVEQFF
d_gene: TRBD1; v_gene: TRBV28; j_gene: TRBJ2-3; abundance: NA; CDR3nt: TGTGCCAGCAGTCCCAACAGGGGGCGCTTGGATACGCAGTATTTT; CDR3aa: CASSPNRGRLDTQYF
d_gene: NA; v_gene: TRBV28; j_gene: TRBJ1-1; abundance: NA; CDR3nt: TGTGCCAGCAGTAAATCATCAAGAGGCGGTTACACTGAAGCTTTCTTT; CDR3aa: CASSKSSRGGYTEAFF
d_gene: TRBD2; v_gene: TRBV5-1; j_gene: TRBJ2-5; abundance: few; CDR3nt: TGCGCCAGCCGCGCGACTAGCGGCGAAGAGACCCAGTACTTC; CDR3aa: CASRATSGEETQYF
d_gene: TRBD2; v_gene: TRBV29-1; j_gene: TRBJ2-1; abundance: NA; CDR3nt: TGCAGCACGGAAAGGGAGCGGGAGGGCTACTACAATGAGCAGTTCTTC; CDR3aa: CSTEREREGYYNEQFF
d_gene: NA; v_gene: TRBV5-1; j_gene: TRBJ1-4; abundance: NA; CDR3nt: TGCGCCAGCAGCCCACGGATTGCGGAAAAACTGTTTTTT; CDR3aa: CASSPRIAEKLFF
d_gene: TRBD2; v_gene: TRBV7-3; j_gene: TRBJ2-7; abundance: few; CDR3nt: TGTGCCAGCAGCGGACTAGCGGGAGGCGAGCAGTACTTC; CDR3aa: CASSGLAGGEQYF
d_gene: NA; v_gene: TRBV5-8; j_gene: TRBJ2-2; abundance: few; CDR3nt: TGTGCCAGCAGCTTAACAGGGGCGGGGGACACCGGGGAGCTGTTTTTT; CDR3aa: CASSLTGAGDTGELFF
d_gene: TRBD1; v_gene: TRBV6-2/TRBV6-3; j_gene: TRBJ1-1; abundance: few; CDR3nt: TGTGCCAGCAGAATGACAGGGGGGTTCAACACTGAAGCTTTCTTT; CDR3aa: CASRMTGGFNTEAFF
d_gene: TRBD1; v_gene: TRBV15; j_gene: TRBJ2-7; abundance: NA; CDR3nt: TGTGCCACCAGCAGCCGACAGGGAGCCTCTAACGAGCAGTACTTC; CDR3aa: CATSSRQGASNEQYF
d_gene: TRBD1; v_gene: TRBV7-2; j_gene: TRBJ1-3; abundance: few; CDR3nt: TGTGCCAGCAGCTTAGTTGCCAGGGGGCTGTCCGGAAACACCATATATTTT; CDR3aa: CASSLVARGLSGNTIYF
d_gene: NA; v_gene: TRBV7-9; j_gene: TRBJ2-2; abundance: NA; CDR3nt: TGTGCCAGCAGCTTTGGTCTGAACACCGGGGAGCTGTTTTTT; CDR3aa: CASSFGLNTGELFF
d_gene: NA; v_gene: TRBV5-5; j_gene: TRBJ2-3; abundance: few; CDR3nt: TGTGCCAGCAGCTTAGCAGGCACAGATACGCAGTATTTT; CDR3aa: CASSLAGTDTQYF
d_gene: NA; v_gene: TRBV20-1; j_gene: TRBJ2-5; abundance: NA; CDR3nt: TGCAGTGCCCCCGCGCCAGAAGAGACCCAGTACTTC; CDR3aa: CSAPAPEETQYF
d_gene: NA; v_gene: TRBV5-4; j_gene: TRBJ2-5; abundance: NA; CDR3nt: TGTGCCAGCAGCTTGCATCCGCGGGGGCGGGAGACCCAGTACTTC; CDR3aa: CASSLHPRGRETQYF
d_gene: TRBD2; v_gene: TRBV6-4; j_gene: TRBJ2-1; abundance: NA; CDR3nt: TGTGCCAGCAGTGACCTTCCTAGCGGTCCCTCACGGGAGCAGTTCTTC; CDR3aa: CASSDLPSGPSREQFF
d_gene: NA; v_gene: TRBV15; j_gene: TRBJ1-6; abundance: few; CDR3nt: TGTGCCACCAGCAGAGATTCCTCACCCCTCCACTTT; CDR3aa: CATSRDSSPLHF
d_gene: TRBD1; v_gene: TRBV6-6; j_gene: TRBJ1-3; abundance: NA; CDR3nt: TGTGCCAGCAATGGGACAGGATGGCTTGGAAACACCATATATTTT; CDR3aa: CASNGTGWLGNTIYF
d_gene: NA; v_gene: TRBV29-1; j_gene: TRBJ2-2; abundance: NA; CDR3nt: TGCAGCGTTTTTAGGGGGTCGACGGGGACCGGGGAGCTGTTTTTT; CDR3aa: CSVFRGSTGTGELFF
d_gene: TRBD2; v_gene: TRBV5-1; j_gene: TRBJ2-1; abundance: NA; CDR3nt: TGCGCCAGCAGCCGGGGACTAGCGGGAAACAATGAGCAGTTCTTC; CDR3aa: CASSRGLAGNNEQFF
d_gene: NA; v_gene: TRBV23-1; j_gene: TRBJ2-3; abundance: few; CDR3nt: TGCGCCAGCAGTCAATCTCAAGAAGATACGCAGTATTTT; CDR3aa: CASSQSQEDTQYF
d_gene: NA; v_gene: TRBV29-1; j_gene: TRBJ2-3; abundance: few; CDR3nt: TGCAGCGTTGCAGGGGGGAGCACAGATACGCAGTATTTT; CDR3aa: CSVAGGSTDTQYF
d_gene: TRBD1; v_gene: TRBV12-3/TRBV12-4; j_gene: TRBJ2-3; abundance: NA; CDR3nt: TGTGCCAGCAGGGGACAGGGAACCATTACAGATACGCAGTATTTT; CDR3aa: CASRGQGTITDTQYF
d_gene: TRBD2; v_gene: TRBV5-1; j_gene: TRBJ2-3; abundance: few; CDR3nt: TGCGCCAGCAGCTTGGCCGGGACTAGCGGGGGCACAGATACGCAGTATTTT; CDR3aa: CASSLAGTSGGTDTQYF
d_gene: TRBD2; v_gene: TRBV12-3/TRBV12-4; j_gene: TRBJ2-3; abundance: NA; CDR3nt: TGTACCAGCAGCGGGACTAGCGGGAGGGCCGGTGGAGATACGCAGTATTTT; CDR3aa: CTSSGTSGRAGGDTQYF
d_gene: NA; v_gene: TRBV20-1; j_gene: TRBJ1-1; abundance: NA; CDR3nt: TGCAGTGCCGCCACTTGGGGGGTGACTGAAGCTTTCTTT; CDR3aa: CSAATWGVTEAFF
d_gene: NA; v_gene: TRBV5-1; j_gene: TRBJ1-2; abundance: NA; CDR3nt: TGCGCCAGCAGCTCGACGGACTATGGCTACACCTTC; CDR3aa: CASSSTDYGYTF
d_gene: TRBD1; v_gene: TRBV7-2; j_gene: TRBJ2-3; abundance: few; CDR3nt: TGTGCCAGCAGCTCTACCGGGACAGGGGTGGATACGCAGTATTTT; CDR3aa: CASSSTGTGVDTQYF
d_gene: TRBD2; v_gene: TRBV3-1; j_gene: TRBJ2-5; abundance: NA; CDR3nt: TGTGCCAGCAGCCAAGATTCGGGGACTAGCGGGGGGGAGACCCAGTACTTC; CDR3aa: CASSQDSGTSGGETQYF
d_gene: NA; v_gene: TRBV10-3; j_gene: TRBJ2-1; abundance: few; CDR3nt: TGTGCCATCAGTTACGACTCGGGGGGCGATGAGCAGTTCTTC; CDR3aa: CAISYDSGGDEQFF
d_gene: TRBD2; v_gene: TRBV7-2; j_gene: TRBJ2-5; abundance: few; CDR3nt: TGTGCCAGCAGCCGCGACCGGGGGGTGACCCAGTACTTC; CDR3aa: CASSRDRGVTQYF
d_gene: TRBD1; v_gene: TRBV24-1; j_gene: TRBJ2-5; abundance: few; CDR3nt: TGTGCCACCAGTGATCCCGGGACAGGGGGCCAAGAGACCCAGTACTTC; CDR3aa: CATSDPGTGGQETQYF
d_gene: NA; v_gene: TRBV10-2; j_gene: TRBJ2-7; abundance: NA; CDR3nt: TGCGCCACTACCGTAGCCTACGAGCAGTACTTC; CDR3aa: CATTVAYEQYF
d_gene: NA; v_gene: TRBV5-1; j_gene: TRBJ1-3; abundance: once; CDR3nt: TGCGCCAGCAGCTTGGACCTTGGAAACACCATATATTTT; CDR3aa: CASSLDLGNTIYF
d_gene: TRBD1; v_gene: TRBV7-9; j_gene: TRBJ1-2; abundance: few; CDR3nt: TGTGCCACCCCCGACAGGGGGCGGGCTGGCTACACCTTC; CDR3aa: CATPDRGRAGYTF
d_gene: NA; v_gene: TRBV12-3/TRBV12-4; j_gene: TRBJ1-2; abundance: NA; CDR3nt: TGTGCCATCACAAATTCTAACAGGGAGGGGGTATATGGCTACACCTTC; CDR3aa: CAITNSNREGVYGYTF
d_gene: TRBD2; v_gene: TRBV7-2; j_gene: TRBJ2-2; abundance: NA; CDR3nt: TGTGCCAGCACCGAGGGGTTCAGCGGGAGGACCACCGGGGAGCTGTTTTTT; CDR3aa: CASTEGFSGRTTGELFF
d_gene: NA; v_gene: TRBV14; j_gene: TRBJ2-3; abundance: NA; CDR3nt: TGTGCCAGCAGCCAACCCAGGTGGTTGACAGATACGCAGTATTTT; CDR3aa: CASSQPRWLTDTQYF
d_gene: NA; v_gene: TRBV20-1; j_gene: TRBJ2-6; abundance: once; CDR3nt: TGCAGTGCTATTCCCTCAGGATCTGGGGCCAACGTCCTGACTTTC; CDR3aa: CSAIPSGSGANVLTF
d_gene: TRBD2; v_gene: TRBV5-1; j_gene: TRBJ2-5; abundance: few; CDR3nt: TGCGCCAGCAGCTTACTAGCGGGGACTAACCAAGAGACCCAGTACTTC; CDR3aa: CASSLLAGTNQETQYF
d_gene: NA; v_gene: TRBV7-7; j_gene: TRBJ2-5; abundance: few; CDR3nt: TGTGCCAGCAGCTTAACGTACCGAGAGACCCAGTACTTC; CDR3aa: CASSLTYRETQYF
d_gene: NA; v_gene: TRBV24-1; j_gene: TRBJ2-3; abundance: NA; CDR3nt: TGTGCCACCAGTGATACCACAGATACGCAGTATTTT; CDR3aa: CATSDTTDTQYF
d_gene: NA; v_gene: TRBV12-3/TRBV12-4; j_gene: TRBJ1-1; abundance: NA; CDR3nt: TGTGCCAGCAGAGGCGACTCTCGGGGTCGAGCTTTCTTT; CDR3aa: CASRGDSRGRAFF
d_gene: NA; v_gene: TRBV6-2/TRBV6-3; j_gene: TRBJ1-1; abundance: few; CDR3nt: TGTGCCAGCAGTTACTCGCTGAGTAGGACTGAAGCTTTCTTT; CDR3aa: CASSYSLSRTEAFF
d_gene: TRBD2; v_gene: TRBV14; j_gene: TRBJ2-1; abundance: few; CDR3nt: TGTGCCAGCAGCCATTTTCGCGGGAGTTTCAACAATGAGCAGTTCTTC; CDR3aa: CASSHFRGSFNNEQFF
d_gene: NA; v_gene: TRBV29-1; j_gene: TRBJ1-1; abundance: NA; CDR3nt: TGCAGCGTCCACTCTCTGAGGGAAACTGAAGCTTTCTTT; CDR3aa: CSVHSLRETEAFF
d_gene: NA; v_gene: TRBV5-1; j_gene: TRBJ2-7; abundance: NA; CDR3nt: TGCGCCAGCAGCCCGGGCCCTGCAGGAGGCCTTAGCTCCTACGAGCAGTACTTC; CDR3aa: CASSPGPAGGLSSYEQYF
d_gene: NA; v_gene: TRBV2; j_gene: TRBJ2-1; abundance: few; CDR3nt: TGTGCCAGCATAGGGTTGGGGAATGAGCAGTTCTTC; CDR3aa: CASIGLGNEQFF
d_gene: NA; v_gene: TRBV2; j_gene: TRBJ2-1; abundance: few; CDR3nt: TGTGCCAGCAGTGAAGGCCCCCCGTTCTTC; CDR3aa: CASSEGPPFF
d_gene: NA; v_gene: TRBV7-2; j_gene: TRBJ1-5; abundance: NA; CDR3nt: TGTGCCAGCAGCTTAGCCGGGCTGGGCAATCAGCCCCAGCATTTT; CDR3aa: CASSLAGLGNQPQHF
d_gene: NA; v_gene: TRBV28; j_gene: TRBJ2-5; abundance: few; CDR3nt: TGTGCCAGCCACTACCGGTGGGAGAGAGAGACCCAGTACTTC; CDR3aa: CASHYRWERETQYF